This T cell receptor (beta chain) was identified during a study of Ad26.COV2.S vaccination and SARS-CoV-2 variants. Turning to this clone: Antigen unknown.

Sequencing used immunoSEQ multiplex PCR; TCRdb keeps in-frame clones, though not all of them. This sample has about 350,000 clones, with 88% found just once. The treatment was: 15 to 20 received Ad26.COV2.S at low or high dose, single or two shots; 5 received placebo; per-sample allocation not given. After the first vaccine or placebo injection, samples were drawn on day 63. Donation was by an adult aged 18-55 years who was in Boston. Germline values: CDR1 SEHNR, CDR2 FQNEAQ (reference sequence). The CDR3 has 15 amino acids. V was pared by 5 bases and J by 0 bases, with 12 bases between. Study-wide points: Reported post-vaccination CD8+ and CD4+ T cell responses to spike showed substantial breadth.

The sequence came from a person between 18 and 65 years old who received the Ad26.COV2.S COVID-19 vaccine or a placebo. The chain uses TRBV7-9 and TRBJ2-3; possible D gene TRBD2, 6 bases. The source was peripheral blood, collected in a trial of Ad26.COV2.S vaccine versus placebo. The CDR3 is CASSQLSGSTDTQYF. CDR3 nucleotide sequence: TGTGCCAGCAGCCAACTTAGCGGTAGCACAGATACGCAGTATTTT.